This T cell receptor (beta chain) stems from a study of blood T cells in healthy people across ages. Germline CDR1 and CDR2: LGHNA and YNFKEQ. The CDR3 has 16 residues. Alongside a J-beta primer mix, a sample-barcoded 5' primer served in a second PCR lasting about 7 to 11 cycles. TCRdb recomputed calls from the 5' RACE reads with MiXCR, one row per CDR3 protein. The sample has hundreds of thousands of distinct CDR3 sequences; about 54% are singletons. About this clonotype itself: A much larger clone lies a single base off, so this may be a read error.

The sample was blood. This sequence joins TRBV4-2 and TRBJ2-7, with 10 nucleotides matching TRBD2. The J call is uncertain, as TRBJ2-5 better fits the DNA end. This receptor was taken from a man aged 55 to 69 in good health. The CDR3 coding sequence is TGTGCCCGCAGCTTCGACCAGCGGGGGGGCAAGGAGACCCAGTACTTC. Residues: CARSFDQRGGKETQYF.